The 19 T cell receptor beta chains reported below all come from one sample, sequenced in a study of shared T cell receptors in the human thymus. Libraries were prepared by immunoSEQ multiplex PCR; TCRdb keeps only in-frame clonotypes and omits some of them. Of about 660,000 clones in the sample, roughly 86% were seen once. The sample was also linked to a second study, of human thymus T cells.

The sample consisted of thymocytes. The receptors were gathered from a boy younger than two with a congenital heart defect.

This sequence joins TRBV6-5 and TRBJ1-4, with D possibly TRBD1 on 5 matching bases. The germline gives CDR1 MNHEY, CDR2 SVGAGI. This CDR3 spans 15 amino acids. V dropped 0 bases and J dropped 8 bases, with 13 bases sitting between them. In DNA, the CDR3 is TGTGCCAGCAGTTACTCGGCGGGGACGGACGAAAAACTGTTTTTT. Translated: CASSYSAGTDEKLFF.

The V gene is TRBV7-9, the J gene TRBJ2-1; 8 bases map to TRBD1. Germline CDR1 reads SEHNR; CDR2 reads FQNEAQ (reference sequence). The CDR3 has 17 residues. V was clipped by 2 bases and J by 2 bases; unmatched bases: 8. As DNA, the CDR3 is TGTGCCAGCAGCTTACCTAACAGGGGGAAGGCCTACAATGAGCAGTTCTTC. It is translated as CASSLPNRGKAYNEQFF.

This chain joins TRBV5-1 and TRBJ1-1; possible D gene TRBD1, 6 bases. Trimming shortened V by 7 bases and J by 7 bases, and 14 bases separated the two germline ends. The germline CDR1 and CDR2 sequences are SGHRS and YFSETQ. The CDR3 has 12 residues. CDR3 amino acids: CASGAGDSEAFF. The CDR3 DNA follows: TGCGCCAGCGGGGCAGGGGATAGTGAAGCTTTCTTT.

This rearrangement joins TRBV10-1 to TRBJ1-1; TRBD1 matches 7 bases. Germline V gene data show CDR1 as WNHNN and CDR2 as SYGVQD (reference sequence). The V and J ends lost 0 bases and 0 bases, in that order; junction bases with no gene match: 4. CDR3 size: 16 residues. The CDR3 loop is CASSESGTEMNTEAFF. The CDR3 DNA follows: TGCGCCAGCAGTGAGTCGGGGACAGAGATGAACACTGAAGCTTTCTTT.

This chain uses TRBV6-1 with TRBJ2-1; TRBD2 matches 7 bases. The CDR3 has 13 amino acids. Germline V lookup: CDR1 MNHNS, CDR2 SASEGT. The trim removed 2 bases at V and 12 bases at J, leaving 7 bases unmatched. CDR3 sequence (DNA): TGTGCCAGCAGTGAACGGACTAGAGTCCTGCAGTTCTTC. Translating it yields CASSERTRVLQFF.

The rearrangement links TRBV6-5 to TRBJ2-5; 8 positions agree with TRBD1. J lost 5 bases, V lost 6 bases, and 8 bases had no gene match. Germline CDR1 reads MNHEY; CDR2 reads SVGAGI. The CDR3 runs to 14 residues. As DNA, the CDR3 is TGTGCCAGCAGCCGGGCAGGGGGCGGGGAGACCCAGTACTTC. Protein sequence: CASSRAGGGETQYF.

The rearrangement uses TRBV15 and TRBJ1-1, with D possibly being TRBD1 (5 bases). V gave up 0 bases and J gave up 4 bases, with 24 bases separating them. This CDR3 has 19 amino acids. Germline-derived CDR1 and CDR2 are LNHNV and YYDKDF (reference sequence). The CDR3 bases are TGTGCCACCAGCAGAGATTCAGGGAGGCTAACAGCTAGGGGCACTGAAGCTTTCTTT. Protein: CATSRDSGRLTARGTEAFF.

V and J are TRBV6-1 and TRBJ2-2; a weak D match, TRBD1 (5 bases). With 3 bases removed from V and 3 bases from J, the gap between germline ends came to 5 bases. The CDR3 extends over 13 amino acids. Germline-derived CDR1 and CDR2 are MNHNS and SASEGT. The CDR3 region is CASSDRDTGELFF. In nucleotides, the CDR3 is TGTGCCAGCAGTGACAGGGACACCGGGGAGCTGTTTTTT.

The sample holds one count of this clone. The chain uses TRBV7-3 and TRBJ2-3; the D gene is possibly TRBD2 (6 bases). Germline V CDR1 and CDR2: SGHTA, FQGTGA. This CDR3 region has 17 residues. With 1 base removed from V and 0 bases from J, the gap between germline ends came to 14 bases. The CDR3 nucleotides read TGTGCCAGCAGCTTAATAGGGGACTGTTCTAGCACAGATACGCAGTATTTT. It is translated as CASSLIGDCSSTDTQYF.

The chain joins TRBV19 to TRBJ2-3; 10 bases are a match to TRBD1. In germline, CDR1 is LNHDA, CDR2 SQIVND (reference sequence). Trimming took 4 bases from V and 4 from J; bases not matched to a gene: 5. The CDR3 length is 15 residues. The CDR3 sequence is CASSSRDRGPDTQYF. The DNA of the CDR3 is TGTGCCAGTAGTAGCCGGGACAGGGGCCCAGATACGCAGTATTTT.

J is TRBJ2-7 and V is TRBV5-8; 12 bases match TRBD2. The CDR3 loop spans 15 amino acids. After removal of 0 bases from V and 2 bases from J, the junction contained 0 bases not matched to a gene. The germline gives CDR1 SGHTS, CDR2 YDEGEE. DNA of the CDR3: TGTGCCAGCAGCTTGGGACTAGCGGGAGCCTACGAGCAGTACTTC. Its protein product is CASSLGLAGAYEQYF.

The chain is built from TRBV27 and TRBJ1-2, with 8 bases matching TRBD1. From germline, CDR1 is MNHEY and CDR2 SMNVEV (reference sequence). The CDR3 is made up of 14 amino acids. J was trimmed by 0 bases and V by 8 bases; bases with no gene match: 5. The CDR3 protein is CASDLQGANYGYTF. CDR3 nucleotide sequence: TGTGCCAGCGACCTACAGGGGGCTAACTATGGCTACACCTTC.

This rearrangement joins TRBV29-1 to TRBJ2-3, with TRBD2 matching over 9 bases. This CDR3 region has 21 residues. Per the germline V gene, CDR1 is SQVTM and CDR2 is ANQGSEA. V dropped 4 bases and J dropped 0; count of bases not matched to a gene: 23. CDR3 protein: CSVACVFSGTSSNLSTDTQYF. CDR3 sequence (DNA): TGCAGCGTTGCATGTGTTTTTTCCGGGACTAGCTCAAACTTAAGCACAGATACGCAGTATTTT.

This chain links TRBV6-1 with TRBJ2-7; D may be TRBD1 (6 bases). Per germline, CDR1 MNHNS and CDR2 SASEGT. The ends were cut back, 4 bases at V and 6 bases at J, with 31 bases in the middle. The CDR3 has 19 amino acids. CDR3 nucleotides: TGTGCCAGCAGTGGATGGGACACTTTTAACCCCCAGAATAACTTCGAGCAGTACTTC. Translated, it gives CASSGWDTFNPQNNFEQYF.

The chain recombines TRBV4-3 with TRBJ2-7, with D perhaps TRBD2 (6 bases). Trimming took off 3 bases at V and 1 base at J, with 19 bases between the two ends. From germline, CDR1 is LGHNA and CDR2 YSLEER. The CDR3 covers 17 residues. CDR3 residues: CASSHVHQRGISYEQYF. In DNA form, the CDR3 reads TGCGCCAGCAGCCATGTTCATCAACGGGGGATATCCTACGAGCAGTACTTC.

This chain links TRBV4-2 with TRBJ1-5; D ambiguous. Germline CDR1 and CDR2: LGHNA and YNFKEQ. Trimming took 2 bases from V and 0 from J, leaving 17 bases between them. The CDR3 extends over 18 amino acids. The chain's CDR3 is CASSQRYGGPYSNQPQHF. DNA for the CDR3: TGTGCCAGCAGCCAAAGGTACGGAGGTCCGTATAGCAATCAGCCCCAGCATTTT.

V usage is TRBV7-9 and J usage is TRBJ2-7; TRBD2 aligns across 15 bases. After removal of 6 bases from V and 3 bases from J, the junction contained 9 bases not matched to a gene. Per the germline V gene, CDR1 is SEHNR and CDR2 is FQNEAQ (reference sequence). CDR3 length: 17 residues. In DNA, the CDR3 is TGTGCCAGCAGACCTCCGGGACTAGCGGGGGGCCTCTACGAGCAGTACTTC. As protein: CASRPPGLAGGLYEQYF.

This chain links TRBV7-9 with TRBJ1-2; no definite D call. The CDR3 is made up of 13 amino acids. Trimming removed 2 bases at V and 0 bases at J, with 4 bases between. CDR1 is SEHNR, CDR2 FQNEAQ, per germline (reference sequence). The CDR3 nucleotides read TGTGCCAGCAGCTTAAACTCTAACTATGGCTACACCTTC. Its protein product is CASSLNSNYGYTF.

The CDR3 reads CASSEKVGGSPEQYF. For the CDR3, the DNA is TGTGCCAGCAGTGAAAAGGTCGGGGGGAGTCCCGAGCAGTACTTC. The chain joins TRBV6-1 to TRBJ2-7; 7 nucleotides line up with TRBD2. This CDR3 has 15 amino acids. The germline V gene has CDR1 MNHNS and CDR2 SASEGT. Unmatched junction bases numbered 10, after V lost 2 bases and J lost 6 bases.